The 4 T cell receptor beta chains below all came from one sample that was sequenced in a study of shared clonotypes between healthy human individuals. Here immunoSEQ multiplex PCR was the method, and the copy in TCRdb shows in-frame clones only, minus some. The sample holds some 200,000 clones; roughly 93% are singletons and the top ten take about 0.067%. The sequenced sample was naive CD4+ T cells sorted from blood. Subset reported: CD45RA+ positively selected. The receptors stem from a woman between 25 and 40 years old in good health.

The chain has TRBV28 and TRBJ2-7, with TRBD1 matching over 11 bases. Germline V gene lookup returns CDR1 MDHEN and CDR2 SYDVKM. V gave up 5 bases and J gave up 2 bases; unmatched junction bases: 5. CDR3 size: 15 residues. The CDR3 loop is CASSQPGQGAYEQYF. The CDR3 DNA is TGTGCCAGCAGTCAGCCGGGACAGGGGGCCTACGAGCAGTACTTC.

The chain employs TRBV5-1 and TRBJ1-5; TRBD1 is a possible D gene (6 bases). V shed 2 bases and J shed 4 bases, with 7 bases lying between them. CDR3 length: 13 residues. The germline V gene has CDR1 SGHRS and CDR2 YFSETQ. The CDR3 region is CASSFTGNQPQHF. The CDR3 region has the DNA TGCGCCAGCAGCTTCACAGGGAATCAGCCCCAGCATTTT.

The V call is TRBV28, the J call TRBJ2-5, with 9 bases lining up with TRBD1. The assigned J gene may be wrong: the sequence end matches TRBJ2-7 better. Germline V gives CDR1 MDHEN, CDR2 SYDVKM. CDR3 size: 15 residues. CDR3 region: CASSSGDREPDEQYF. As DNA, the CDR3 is TGTGCCAGCAGTTCCGGGGACAGGGAACCCGACGAGCAGTACTTC.

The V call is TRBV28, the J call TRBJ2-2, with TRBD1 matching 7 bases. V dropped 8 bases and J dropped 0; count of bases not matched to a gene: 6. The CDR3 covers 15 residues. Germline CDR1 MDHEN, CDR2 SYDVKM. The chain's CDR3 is CASGTASSNTGELFF. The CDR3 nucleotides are TGTGCCAGCGGGACAGCCTCCTCGAACACCGGGGAGCTGTTTTTT.